This T cell receptor (beta chain) was identified during a study of T cells expressing NK-cell markers. Study-level results: Whether expanded NKG2C-expressing T cell clones recognize HCMV is unknown. Dominant NKG2C+ clonotypes were found to form about 1.0-8% of CD8+ T cells in about 6 donors. There were a handful of donors in whom these clonotypes also led the CD3+CD56-NKG2C+ fraction.

On this clonotype: Its antigen is as yet unknown.

No DNA is given; TCRdb re-called the 5' RACE reads and lists each CDR3 protein once. Recorded here are roughly 150,000 distinct CDR3 sequences; the top ten clones represent around 20%. The source material was blood T cells: a sorted CD56 or NKG2C T cell subset, CD4+ or CD8+ T cells, or bulk PBMC T cells (not recorded which). The sequence was obtained from a man aged 18 to 70 in good health.

The CDR3 reads CASSLGRGQTEAFF. The rearrangement uses TRBV27 and TRBJ1-1; TCRdb outputs TRBD1, but without DNA this stays unchecked. The CDR3 extends over 14 amino acids. In germline, CDR1 is MNHEY, CDR2 SMNVEV (reference sequence).